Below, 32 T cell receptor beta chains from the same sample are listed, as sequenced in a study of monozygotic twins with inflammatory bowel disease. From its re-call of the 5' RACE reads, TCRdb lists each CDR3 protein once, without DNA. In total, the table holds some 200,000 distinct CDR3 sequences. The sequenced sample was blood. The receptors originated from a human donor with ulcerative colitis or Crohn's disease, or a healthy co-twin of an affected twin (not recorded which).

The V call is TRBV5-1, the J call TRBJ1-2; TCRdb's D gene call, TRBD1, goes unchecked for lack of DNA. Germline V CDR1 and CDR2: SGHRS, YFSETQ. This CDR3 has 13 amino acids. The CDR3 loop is CASSSGTGAGYTF.

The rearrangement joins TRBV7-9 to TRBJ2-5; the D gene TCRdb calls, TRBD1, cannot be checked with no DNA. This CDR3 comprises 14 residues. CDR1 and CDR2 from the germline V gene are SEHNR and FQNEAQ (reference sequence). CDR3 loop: CASSLGPGGSVRYF.

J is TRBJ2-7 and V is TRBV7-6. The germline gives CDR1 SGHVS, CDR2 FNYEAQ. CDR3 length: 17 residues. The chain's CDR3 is CASSSNFLEQGVHEQYF.

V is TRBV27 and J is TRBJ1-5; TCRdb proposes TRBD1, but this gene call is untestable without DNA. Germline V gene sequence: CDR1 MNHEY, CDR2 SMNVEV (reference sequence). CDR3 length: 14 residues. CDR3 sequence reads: CASSQYRGSSPQHF.

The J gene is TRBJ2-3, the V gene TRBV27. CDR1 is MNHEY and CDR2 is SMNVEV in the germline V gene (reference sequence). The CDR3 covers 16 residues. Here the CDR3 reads CASSSGFSLGTDTQYF.

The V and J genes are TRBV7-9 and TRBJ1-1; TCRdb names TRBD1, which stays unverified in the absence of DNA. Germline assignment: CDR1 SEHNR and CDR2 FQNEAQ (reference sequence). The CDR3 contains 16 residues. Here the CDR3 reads CASSGATRGFVTEAFF. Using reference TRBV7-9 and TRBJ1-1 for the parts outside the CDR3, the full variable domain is DTGVSQNPRHKITKRGQNVTFRCDPISEHNRLYWYRQTLGQGPEFLTYFQNEAQLEKSRLLSDRFSAERPKGSFSTLEIQRTEQGDSAMYLCASSGATRGFVTEAFFGQGTRLTVV.

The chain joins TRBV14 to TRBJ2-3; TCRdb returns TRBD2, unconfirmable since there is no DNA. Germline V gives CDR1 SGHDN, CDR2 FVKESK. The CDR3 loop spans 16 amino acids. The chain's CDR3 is CASSQGGGLPSGTQYF.

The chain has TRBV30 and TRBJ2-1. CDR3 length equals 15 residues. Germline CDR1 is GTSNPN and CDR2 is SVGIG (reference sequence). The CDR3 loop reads CAWSGRVTLYNEQFF.

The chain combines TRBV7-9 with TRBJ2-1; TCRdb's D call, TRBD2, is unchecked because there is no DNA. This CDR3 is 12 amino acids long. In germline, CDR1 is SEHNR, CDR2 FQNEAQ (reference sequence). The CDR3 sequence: CASSSTWTSGFF.

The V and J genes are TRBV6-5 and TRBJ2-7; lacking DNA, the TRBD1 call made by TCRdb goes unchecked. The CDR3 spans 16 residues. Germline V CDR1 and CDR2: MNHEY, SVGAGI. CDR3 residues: CASSSSGGGQTYEQYF.

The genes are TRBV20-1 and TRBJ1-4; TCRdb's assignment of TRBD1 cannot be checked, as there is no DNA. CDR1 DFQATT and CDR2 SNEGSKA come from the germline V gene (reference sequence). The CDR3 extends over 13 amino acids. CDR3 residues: CSAATGSNEKLSF.

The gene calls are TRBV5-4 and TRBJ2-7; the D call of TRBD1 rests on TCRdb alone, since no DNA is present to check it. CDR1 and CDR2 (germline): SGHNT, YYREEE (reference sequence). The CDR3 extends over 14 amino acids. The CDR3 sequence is CASSLEPGNYEQYF.

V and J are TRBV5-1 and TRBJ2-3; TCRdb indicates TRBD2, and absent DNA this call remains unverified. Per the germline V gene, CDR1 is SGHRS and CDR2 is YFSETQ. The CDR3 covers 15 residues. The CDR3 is CASSTEAGSTDTQYF.

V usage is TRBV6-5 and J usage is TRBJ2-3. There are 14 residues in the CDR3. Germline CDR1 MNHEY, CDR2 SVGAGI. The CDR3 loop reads CASSYWAGTDTQYF.

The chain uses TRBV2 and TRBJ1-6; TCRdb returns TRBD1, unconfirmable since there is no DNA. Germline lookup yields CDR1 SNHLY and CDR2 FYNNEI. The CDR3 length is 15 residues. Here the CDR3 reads CASSPGTGSNSPLHF. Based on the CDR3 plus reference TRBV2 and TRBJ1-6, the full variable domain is EPEVTQTPSHQVTQMGQEVILRCVPISNHLYFYWYRQILGQKVEFLVSFYNNEISEKSEIFDDQFSVERPDGSNFTLKIRSTKLEDSAMYFCASSPGTGSNSPLHFGNGTRLTVT.

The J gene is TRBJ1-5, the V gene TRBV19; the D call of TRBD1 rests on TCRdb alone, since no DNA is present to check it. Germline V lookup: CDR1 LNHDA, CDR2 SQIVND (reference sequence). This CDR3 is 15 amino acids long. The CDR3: CASSTIGTGDQPQHF.

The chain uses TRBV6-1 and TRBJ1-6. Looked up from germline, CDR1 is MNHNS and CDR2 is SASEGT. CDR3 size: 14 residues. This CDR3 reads CASSSLGSNSPLHF.

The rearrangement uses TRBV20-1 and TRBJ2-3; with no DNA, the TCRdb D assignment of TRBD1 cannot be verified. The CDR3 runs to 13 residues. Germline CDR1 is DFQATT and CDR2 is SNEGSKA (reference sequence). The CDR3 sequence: CSADSPWADTQYF.

CDR3 sequence reads: CASTPGPADWNEQYF. The genes are TRBV19 and TRBJ2-7; TCRdb picks TRBD1, but there is no DNA to check that call. CDR1 LNHDA and CDR2 SQIVND come from the germline V gene (reference sequence). CDR3 length: 15 amino acids.

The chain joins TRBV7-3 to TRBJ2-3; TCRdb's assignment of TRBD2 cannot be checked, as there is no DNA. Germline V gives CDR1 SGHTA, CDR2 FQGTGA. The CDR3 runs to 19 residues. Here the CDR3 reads CASSLGPPGLAGGTDTQYF.

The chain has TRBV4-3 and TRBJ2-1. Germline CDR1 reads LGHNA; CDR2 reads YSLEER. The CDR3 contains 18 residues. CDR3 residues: CASSQAGWVRSSYNEQFF.

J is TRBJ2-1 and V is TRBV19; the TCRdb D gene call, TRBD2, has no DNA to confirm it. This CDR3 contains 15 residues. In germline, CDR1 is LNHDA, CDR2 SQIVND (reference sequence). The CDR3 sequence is CASSIEGGSYNEQFF.

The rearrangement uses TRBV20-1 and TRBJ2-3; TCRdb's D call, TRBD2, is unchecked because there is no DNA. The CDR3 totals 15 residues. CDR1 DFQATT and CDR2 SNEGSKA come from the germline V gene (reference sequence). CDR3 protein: CSARVALTSTDTQYF.

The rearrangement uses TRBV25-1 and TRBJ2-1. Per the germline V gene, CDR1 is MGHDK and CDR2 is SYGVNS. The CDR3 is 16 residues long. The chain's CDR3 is CASSELRESAYNEQFF.

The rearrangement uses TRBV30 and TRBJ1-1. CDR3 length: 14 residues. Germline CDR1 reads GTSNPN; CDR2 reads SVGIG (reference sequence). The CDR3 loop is CAWSRRGGVTEAFF.

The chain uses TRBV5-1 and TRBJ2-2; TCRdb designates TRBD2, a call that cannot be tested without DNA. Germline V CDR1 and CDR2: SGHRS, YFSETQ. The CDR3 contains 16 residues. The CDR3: CASSFLAGGNPGELFF.

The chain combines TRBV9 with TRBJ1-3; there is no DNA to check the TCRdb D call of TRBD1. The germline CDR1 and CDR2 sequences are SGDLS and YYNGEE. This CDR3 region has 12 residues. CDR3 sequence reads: CASRSLGNTIYF.

CDR3 in amino acids: CASSLVGRNGYTF. The chain combines TRBV5-1 with TRBJ1-2. The CDR3 runs to 13 residues. Germline CDR1 and CDR2: SGHRS and YFSETQ.

The CDR3 here is CASRRRDLNTEAFF. V is TRBV12-3 or TRBV12-4 and J is TRBJ1-1. The CDR3 runs 14 residues.

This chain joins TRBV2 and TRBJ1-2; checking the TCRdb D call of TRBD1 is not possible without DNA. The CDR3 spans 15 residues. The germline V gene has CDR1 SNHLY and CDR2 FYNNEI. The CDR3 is CAGHAPEKGSSGYTF. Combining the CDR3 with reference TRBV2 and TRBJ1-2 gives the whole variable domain EPEVTQTPSHQVTQMGQEVILRCVPISNHLYFYWYRQILGQKVEFLVSFYNNEISEKSEIFDDQFSVERPDGSNFTLKIRSTKLEDSAMYFCAGHAPEKGSSGYTFGSGTRLTVV.

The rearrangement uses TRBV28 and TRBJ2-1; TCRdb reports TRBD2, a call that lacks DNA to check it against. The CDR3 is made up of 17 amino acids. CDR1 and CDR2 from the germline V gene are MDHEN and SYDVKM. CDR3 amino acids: CASSFPPQSGRGDEQFF. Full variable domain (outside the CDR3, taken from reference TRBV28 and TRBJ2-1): DVKVTQSSRYLVKRTGEKVFLECVQDMDHENMFWYRQDPGLGLRLIYFSYDVKMKEKGDIPEGYSVSREKKERFSLILESASTNQTSMYLCASSFPPQSGRGDEQFFGPGTRLTVL.

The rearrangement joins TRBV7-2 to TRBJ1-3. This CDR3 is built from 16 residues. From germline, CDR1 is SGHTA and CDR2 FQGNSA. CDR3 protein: CASSLVGPSSGNTIYF.